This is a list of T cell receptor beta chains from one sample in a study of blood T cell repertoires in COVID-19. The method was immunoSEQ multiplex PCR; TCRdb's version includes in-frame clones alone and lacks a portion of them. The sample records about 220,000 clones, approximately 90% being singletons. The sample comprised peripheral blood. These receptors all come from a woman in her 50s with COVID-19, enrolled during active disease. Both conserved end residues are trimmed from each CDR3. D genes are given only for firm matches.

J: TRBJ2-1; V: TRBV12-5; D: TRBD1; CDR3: AGTGQMNEQF
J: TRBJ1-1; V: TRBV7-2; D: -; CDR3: ASSLRGHGAF
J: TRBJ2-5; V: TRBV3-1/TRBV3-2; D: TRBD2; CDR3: ASSLSLAGVRTQY
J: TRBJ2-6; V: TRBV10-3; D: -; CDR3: AIPRGLSGANVLT
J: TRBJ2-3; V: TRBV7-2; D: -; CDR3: ASSLAVQDTQY
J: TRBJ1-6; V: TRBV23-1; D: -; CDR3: ASSQGTGLGSPLH
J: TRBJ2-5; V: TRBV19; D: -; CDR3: ASRSLAAGPQETQY
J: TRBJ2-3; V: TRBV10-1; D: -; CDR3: ASSAGGTDTQY
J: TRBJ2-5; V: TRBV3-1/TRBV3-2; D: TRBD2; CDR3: ASSQGLAGGPVRETQY
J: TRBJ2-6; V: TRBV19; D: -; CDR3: ASSGAGPGANVLT
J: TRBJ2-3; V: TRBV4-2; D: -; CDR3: ASSQDWAGEEGALITDTQY
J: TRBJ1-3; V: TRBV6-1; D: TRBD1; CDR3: ASSGRGRTGGTLSGNTIY
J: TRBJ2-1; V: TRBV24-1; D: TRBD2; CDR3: ATSDSRGGAYNEQF
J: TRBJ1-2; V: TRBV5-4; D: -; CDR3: ASSYPGEGGYT
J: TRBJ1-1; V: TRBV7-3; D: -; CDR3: ASSLVKEAEAF
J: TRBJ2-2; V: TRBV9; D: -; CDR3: ASSVAPRNTGELF
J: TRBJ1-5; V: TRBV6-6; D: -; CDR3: ASRDRRYSNQPQH
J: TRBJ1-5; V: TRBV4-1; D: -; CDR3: ASSQVMGEGQPQH
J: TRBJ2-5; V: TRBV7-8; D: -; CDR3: ASTLGGAGGGIKETQY
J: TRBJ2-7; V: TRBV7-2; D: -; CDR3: ASSLNGGGVYEQY
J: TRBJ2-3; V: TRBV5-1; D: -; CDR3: ASSLAGGRDTQY
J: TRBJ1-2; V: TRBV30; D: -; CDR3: AWEGGGSEYGYT
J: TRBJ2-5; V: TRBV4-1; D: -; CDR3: ASSQILLSETQY
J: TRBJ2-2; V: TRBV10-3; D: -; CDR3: AISELQGFNGELF
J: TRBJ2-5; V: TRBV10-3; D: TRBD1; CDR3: AISRTGGEETQY
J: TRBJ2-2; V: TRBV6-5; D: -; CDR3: ASTLDSNTGELF
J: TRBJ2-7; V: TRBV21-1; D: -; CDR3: ASSDPSGGPPYEQY
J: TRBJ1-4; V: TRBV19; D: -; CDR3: ASSLLEKLF
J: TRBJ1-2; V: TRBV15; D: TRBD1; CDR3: ATSPDRGLGGYT
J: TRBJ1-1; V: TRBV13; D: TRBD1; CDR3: ASSLSGTAFTEAF
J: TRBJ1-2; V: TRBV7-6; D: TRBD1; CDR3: ASQGQGYT
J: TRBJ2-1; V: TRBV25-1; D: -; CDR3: ASSGRRDYNEQF
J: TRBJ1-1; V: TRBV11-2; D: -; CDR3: ASSYFVAEAF
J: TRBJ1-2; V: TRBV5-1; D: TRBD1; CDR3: ASRAGGVDGYT
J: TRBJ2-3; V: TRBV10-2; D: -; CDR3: ASSENREVDTQY
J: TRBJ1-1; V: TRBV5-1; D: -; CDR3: ASSLGATGDTEAF
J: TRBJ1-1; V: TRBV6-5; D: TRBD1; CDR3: ASSYRQTGLNTEAF
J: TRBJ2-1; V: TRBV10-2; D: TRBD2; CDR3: ASSVRGGPYNEQF
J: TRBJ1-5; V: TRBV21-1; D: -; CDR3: ASSKKEGRPQH
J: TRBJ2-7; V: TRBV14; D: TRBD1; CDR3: ASSFRTGRYEQY
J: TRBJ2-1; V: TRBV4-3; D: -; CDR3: ASSQGAGTEQF
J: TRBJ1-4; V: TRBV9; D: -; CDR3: ASSAGGQPSEKLF
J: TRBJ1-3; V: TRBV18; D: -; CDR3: ASSWQGPDFSGNTIY
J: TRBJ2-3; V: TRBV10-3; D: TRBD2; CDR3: AISESTSGGYTQY
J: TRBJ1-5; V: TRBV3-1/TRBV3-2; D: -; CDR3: ASSQGTSLSNQPQH
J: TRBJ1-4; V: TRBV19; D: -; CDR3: ASSGILQGTNEKLF
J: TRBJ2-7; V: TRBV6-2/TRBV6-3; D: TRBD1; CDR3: ASSYYGTVSYEQY